This T cell receptor (beta chain) was obtained from a study of T cells in localized non-small cell lung cancer. CDR1 is SGDLS, CDR2 YYNGEE, per germline. Germline trimming cut 4 bases from V and 0 bases from J; bases unmatched to any gene: 11. The CDR3 is 18 amino acids. Only in-frame clones appear in the TCRdb table, and some are missing; sequencing was by immunoSEQ multiplex PCR. The data show tens of thousands of clones, 84% seen once. This TCR derives from a female donor of 60 years or more with stage I lung adenocarcinoma. The sample here was peripheral blood, taken before any cancer treatment. The gene calls are TRBV9 and TRBJ1-1; TRBD1 matches at 11 bases. The CDR3 region is CASSPRGTGGSMNTEAFF. The CDR3 DNA follows: TGTGCCAGCAGCCCTCGCGGGACAGGGGGTTCAATGAACACTGAAGCTTTCTTT.